These T cell receptor beta chains were read from a single sample in a study of T and B cells in COVID-19 patients. One entry per CDR3 protein, called by TCRdb with MiXCR from the multiplex PCR reads. The table has some 10,000 distinct CDR3 sequences, almost 30% seen once. Sample: blood. Receptor source: a human donor who had recovered from COVID-19. Both conserved end residues are trimmed from each CDR3. Size is omitted from some rows. Given values are once, few, many or a class for expanded clones.

j_gene,v_gene,abundance,CDR3aa
TRBJ1-6,TRBV7-9,-,ASSADRLGSPLH
TRBJ2-6,TRBV15,medium-sized,ATSRDPGSGANVLT
TRBJ2-1,TRBV6-2/TRBV6-3,-,ASSYSGMSSYNEQF
TRBJ2-7,TRBV10-3,-,AISEGGLAGYEQY
TRBJ2-5,TRBV5-4,many,ASSLPGRWGQETQY
TRBJ2-5,TRBV6-5,-,ASRQGSLREGTQY
TRBJ1-1,TRBV6-2/TRBV6-3,-,AGTPDREATEAF
TRBJ2-1,TRBV29-1,medium-sized,SVEGIKLRGVYNEQF
TRBJ2-3,TRBV20-1,-,SARAGSTDTQY
TRBJ2-3,TRBV13,many,ASSPDRGRDTQY
TRBJ2-5,TRBV7-9,few,ASSLARDQETQY
TRBJ1-4,TRBV4-3,-,ASSQGRQGGEKLF
TRBJ1-2,TRBV5-1,-,ASRWGQAMYGYT
TRBJ2-5,TRBV7-9,-,ASSLTETMAQY
TRBJ2-5,TRBV30,medium-sized,AWTGWERETQY
TRBJ2-1,TRBV12-3/TRBV12-4,-,ASNPRAGGNSYNEQF
TRBJ2-3,TRBV15,-,ATSRVRTSGSTDTQY
TRBJ2-2,TRBV5-4,medium-sized,ASSFDPAGELF
TRBJ2-1,TRBV6-6,few,ASRAGGGSNEQF
TRBJ1-2,TRBV6-5,-,ASSSSAGGYT
TRBJ2-3,TRBV5-4,few,ASRLAGGGADTQY
TRBJ1-2,TRBV6-2/TRBV6-3,few,ASSFFTGMGYT
TRBJ1-2,TRBV5-1,-,ASSEQDYGYT
TRBJ1-1,TRBV6-2/TRBV6-3,few,ASSSTGTGREAF
TRBJ1-3,TRBV6-6,few,ASSYLPDGGIY
TRBJ1-4,TRBV19,many,ASSRTGEPFGKLF
TRBJ2-1,TRBV27,-,ASSFRAGFYNEQF
TRBJ2-3,TRBV27,once,ASSVVASGDTQY
TRBJ2-2,TRBV24-1,-,ATSVRGTGRSGELF
TRBJ2-7,TRBV5-4,-,ASAWASSYEQY
TRBJ2-1,TRBV6-1,-,ASNPQPGGSYNEQF
TRBJ2-3,TRBV14,-,ASSQGPKGADTQY
TRBJ2-7,TRBV12-3/TRBV12-4,few,ASSPFGTSGAYEQY
TRBJ2-2,TRBV12-3/TRBV12-4,few,ATRVGANTGELF
TRBJ2-7,TRBV5-1,-,ASSLGDRLDEQY
TRBJ2-7,TRBV12-3/TRBV12-4,once,DSSLGRVREQY
TRBJ1-2,TRBV27,few,ASSSDTNYGYT
TRBJ2-6,TRBV21-1,-,ASSKRVGRTGRTGANVLT
TRBJ2-3,TRBV20-1,few,SARSGGNTQY
TRBJ1-4,TRBV19,-,ASIGTGAGHGDQGEKLF
TRBJ1-2,TRBV7-9,-,ASSGNWQGGYT
TRBJ2-1,TRBV19,medium-sized,ASSPQSARLIHNEQF
TRBJ2-7,TRBV12-3/TRBV12-4,few,ASSLLATYEQY
TRBJ1-5,TRBV6-2/TRBV6-3,few,ASSHPGTGWSNQPQH
TRBJ2-7,TRBV12-3/TRBV12-4,few,ASTWDSAYEQY
TRBJ2-7,TRBV6-6,-,ASSYWRLAGGYEQY
TRBJ2-2,TRBV12-3/TRBV12-4,many,ASSFGDSRAGELF
TRBJ2-5,TRBV4-3,few,ASSQDRGSRQETQY
TRBJ2-1,TRBV6-5,medium-sized,ASSSSGRAFNEQF